The 31 T cell receptor beta chains given below trace back to one sample, sequenced in a study of blood T cell repertoires in COVID-19. Libraries were prepared by immunoSEQ multiplex PCR; TCRdb keeps only in-frame clonotypes and omits some of them. The sample yields a few hundred thousand clones, around 88% seen once. Sequencing was done on a sample of peripheral blood. The receptors shown here come from a woman aged 45 to 65 with COVID-19, enrolled during active disease.

V is TRBV5-6 and J is TRBJ2-2; 8 nucleotides line up with TRBD2. CDR1 SGHDT and CDR2 YYEEEE come from the germline V gene. The CDR3 is made up of 16 amino acids. The V gene end was trimmed by 2 bases and the J gene end by 5 bases; junction bases not matched to a gene: 8. CDR3 coding DNA: TGTGCCAGCAGCTTATGGCGGGGGGCTGAAACCGGGGAGCTGTTTTTT. This codes for CASSLWRGAETGELFF.

The V gene is TRBV27, the J gene TRBJ2-3; D remains ambiguous. Germline V CDR1 and CDR2: MNHEY, SMNVEV (reference sequence). This CDR3 comprises 15 residues. Trimming left V 5 bases short and J 1 base short, with 13 bases between. The chain's CDR3 is CASSLRRLRTDTQYF. Written as DNA, the CDR3 is TGTGCCAGCAGTCTACGTCGCCTTCGCACAGATACGCAGTATTTT.

The V call is TRBV28, the J call TRBJ2-7; 7 bases align to TRBD1. CDR1 MDHEN and CDR2 SYDVKM come from the germline V gene. Losses at the gene ends were 7 bases for V and 8 bases for J; bases not matched to a gene: 8. There are 12 residues in the CDR3. The CDR3 DNA reads as TGTGCCAGCACCCCCCGGGACAGAAAGCAGTACTTC. Translated: CASTPRDRKQYF.

This sequence joins TRBV27 and TRBJ1-1; D is unresolved. Trimming cost V 4 bases and J 0 bases, with 3 bases left between them. The CDR3 is 12 amino acids. The germline CDR1 and CDR2 sequences are MNHEY and SMNVEV (reference sequence). The chain's CDR3 is CASSSVNTEAFF. The CDR3 DNA reads as TGTGCCAGCAGTTCAGTGAACACTGAAGCTTTCTTT.

This clone was seen just once. The chain couples TRBV2 to TRBJ2-5; 8 bases align to TRBD2. Germline loops: CDR1 SNHLY, CDR2 FYNNEI. The CDR3 contains 17 residues. With 6 bases clipped from V and 5 bases from J, the junction kept 17 bases outside the gene matches. The CDR3 reads CASSQGLAGPEEETQYF. The CDR3 DNA reads TGTGCCAGCAGCCAAGGGCTAGCGGGCCCCGAGGAGGAGACCCAGTACTTC.

This chain joins TRBV5-4 and TRBJ2-2; D unresolved. Looked up from germline, CDR1 is SGHNT and CDR2 is YYREEE (reference sequence). CDR3 size: 17 residues. V lost 1 base and J lost 2, with 15 bases in between. The CDR3 nucleotides read TGTGCCAGCAGCTTGAACTCGCCGTTCCGAAACACCGGGGAGCTGTTTTTT. This codes for CASSLNSPFRNTGELFF.

In this sample, this clone turned up a few times. This rearrangement joins TRBV10-3 to TRBJ1-5; D unclear. Germline-derived CDR1 and CDR2 are ENHRY and SYGVKD. The length of the CDR3 is 13 residues. Trimming left V 9 bases short and J 7 bases short, with 16 bases between. CDR3 region: CAMAPGNEQPQHF. For the CDR3, the DNA is TGTGCCATGGCCCCCGGGAATGAACAGCCCCAGCATTTT.

The rearrangement links TRBV5-1 to TRBJ1-2; D remains unclear. In germline, CDR1 is SGHRS, CDR2 YFSETQ. The CDR3 contains 15 residues. The V gene lost 1 base and the J gene lost 6 bases, with 16 bases spanning the gap. The DNA for the CDR3 is TGCGCCAGCAGCTTGACTTCAGAGGGCGCTCATGGCTACACCTTC. Amino acids: CASSLTSEGAHGYTF.

This sequence joins TRBV19 and TRBJ2-2, with 7 nucleotides matching TRBD1. V gave up 5 bases and J gave up 1 base; unmatched junction bases: 4. The germline V gene has CDR1 LNHDA and CDR2 SQIVND (reference sequence). The CDR3 loop spans 15 amino acids. CDR3 sequence reads: CASSYTGVNTGELFF. DNA of the CDR3: TGTGCCAGTAGTTATACAGGGGTGAACACCGGGGAGCTGTTTTTT.

To note about this clone: At the DNA level, this CDR3 is encoded by other sequences in the same sample as well. This chain uses TRBV7-3 with TRBJ1-1; D perhaps matches TRBD1 (6 bases). The germline gives CDR1 SGHTA, CDR2 FQGTGA. The CDR3 loop spans 14 amino acids. Trimming removed 5 bases from V and 1 base from J, with 11 bases in between. The CDR3, as DNA: TGTGCCAGCAGCCTGGGACACCAGAACACTGAAGCTTTCTTT. This gives the protein CASSLGHQNTEAFF.

This clone was counted once. The gene calls are TRBV7-2 and TRBJ2-7; TRBD2 matches 7 bases. After removal of 5 bases from V and 7 bases from J, the junction contained 5 bases not matched to a gene. The CDR3 is 12 amino acids. Germline V gene lookup returns CDR1 SGHTA and CDR2 FQGNSA. The CDR3 sequence: CASSGLGREQYF. CDR3 sequence (DNA): TGTGCCAGCAGCGGACTAGGAAGAGAGCAGTACTTC.

The chain carries TRBV7-9 and TRBJ1-1, with a possible D match to TRBD1 (6 bases). Deletions cut 2 bases from V and 4 bases from J, with 8 bases between. The length of the CDR3 is 13 residues. Germline CDR1 and CDR2: SEHNR and FQNEAQ (reference sequence). DNA for the CDR3: TGTGCCAGCAGCTTACCGGACAGCACTGAAGCTTTCTTT. Translating gives CASSLPDSTEAFF.

This chain joins TRBV30 and TRBJ1-5; 7 bases fit TRBD1. The CDR3 runs to 15 residues. V was pared by 3 bases and J by 6 bases, with 11 bases of the junction left unmatched. Per germline, CDR1 GTSNPN and CDR2 SVGIG (reference sequence). CDR3 sequence (DNA): TGTGCCTGGAGCGTCGGGACAGTGGCGGGTCAGCCCCAGCATTTT. This codes for CAWSVGTVAGQPQHF. The variable domain in full, with the rest retrieved from reference TRBV30 and TRBJ1-5, is SQTIHQWPATLVQPVGSPLSLECTVEGTSNPNLYWYRQAAGRGLQLLFYSVGIGQISSEVPQNLSASRPQDRQFILSSKKLLLSDSGFYLCAWSVGTVAGQPQHFGDGTRLSIL.

The J gene is TRBJ1-2, the V gene TRBV19, with a possible D match to TRBD1 (6 bases). Trimming cost V 5 bases and J 5 bases, with 12 bases left between them. The length of the CDR3 is 13 residues. Germline V CDR1 and CDR2: LNHDA, SQIVND (reference sequence). CDR3 protein: CASSSGARYGYTF. As DNA, the CDR3 is TGTGCCAGTAGTTCAGGGGCGCGGTATGGCTACACCTTC.

J is TRBJ1-3 and V is TRBV5-6; D is undetermined. The V and J ends lost 3 bases and 4 bases respectively, with 11 bases between them. Germline V gene lookup returns CDR1 SGHDT and CDR2 YYEEEE. The CDR3 covers 14 residues. CDR3 residues: CASSSPEWGNTIYF. For the CDR3, the DNA is TGTGCCAGCAGCTCACCGGAGTGGGGAAACACCATATATTTT. Combining the CDR3 with reference TRBV5-6 and TRBJ1-3 gives the whole variable domain DAGVTQSPTHLIKTRGQQVTLRCSPKSGHDTVSWYQQALGQGPQFIFQYYEEEERQRGNFPDRFSGHQFPNYSSELNVNALLLGDSALYLCASSSPEWGNTIYFGEGSWLTVV.

DNA for the CDR3: TGTGCCTGGGGGGGACAGGCCCCTCATCAGCCCCAGCATTTT. Amino acid sequence: CAWGGQAPHQPQHF. This chain connects TRBV30 to TRBJ1-5; 8 positions match TRBD1. With V trimmed by 5 bases and J by 5 bases, 8 bases remained unmatched. Germline V gene sequence: CDR1 GTSNPN, CDR2 SVGIG (reference sequence). This CDR3 has 14 residues.

The chain combines TRBV2 with TRBJ2-3; no clear D. The V end was cut by 4 bases, the J end by 5 bases, with 10 bases between. The CDR3 extends over 13 amino acids. The germline V gene encodes CDR1 SNHLY and CDR2 FYNNEI. DNA for the CDR3: TGTGCCAGCAGTGTTTTGTCCGGAGATACGCAGTATTTT. This encodes CASSVLSGDTQYF.

The rearrangement joins TRBV7-9 to TRBJ1-1, with D uncertain. The germline gives CDR1 SEHNR, CDR2 FQNEAQ (reference sequence). The CDR3 spans 14 residues. With 1 base removed from V and 8 bases from J, the gap between germline ends came to 14 bases. In DNA, the CDR3 is TGTGCCAGCAGCTTAGGGCTGGGTGGAGGGGAAGCTTTCTTT. It is translated as CASSLGLGGGEAFF.

V gene TRBV2 combines with J gene TRBJ1-2, with 10 bases fitting TRBD1. CDR1 is SNHLY, CDR2 FYNNEI, per germline. This CDR3 has 15 residues. V lost 3 bases and J lost 3; bases outside the gene matches: 4. The CDR3 loop reads CASSDPGTGDYGYTF. CDR3 nucleotide sequence: TGTGCCAGCAGTGACCCCGGGACAGGGGACTATGGCTACACCTTC.

The chain links TRBV6-5 to TRBJ1-1, with D unresolved. The CDR3 contains 13 residues. CDR1 is MNHEY, CDR2 SVGAGI, per germline. V shed 5 bases and J shed 0 bases, with 7 bases lying between them. The CDR3: CASSPSLNTEAFF. In DNA form, the CDR3 reads TGTGCCAGCAGTCCCTCTCTGAACACTGAAGCTTTCTTT.

For the CDR3, the DNA is TGTGCCTGGAGTGTACTTACACTAAATTCACCCCTCCACTTT. As protein: CAWSVLTLNSPLHF. J is TRBJ1-6 and V is TRBV30, with D unresolved. CDR3 length equals 14 residues. Per germline, CDR1 GTSNPN and CDR2 SVGIG (reference sequence). Between the trimmed V and J ends, which lost 0 bases and 7 bases, there was a span of 10 bases. The full variable domain, its missing parts supplied by reference TRBV30 and TRBJ1-6, is SQTIHQWPATLVQPVGSPLSLECTVEGTSNPNLYWYRQAAGRGLQLLFYSVGIGQISSEVPQNLSASRPQDRQFILSSKKLLLSDSGFYLCAWSVLTLNSPLHFGNGTRLTVT.

V is TRBV5-1 and J is TRBJ1-1; 7 bases fit TRBD1. Germline lookup yields CDR1 SGHRS and CDR2 YFSETQ. The CDR3 has 15 amino acids. V gave up 4 bases and J gave up 1 base; unmatched junction bases: 7. CDR3 residues: CASSPGQVTNTEAFF. Here the CDR3 DNA reads TGCGCCAGCAGCCCAGGACAGGTAACGAACACTGAAGCTTTCTTT.

The rearrangement joins TRBV5-1 to TRBJ1-1; possible D gene TRBD1, 5 bases. The V gene lost 2 bases and the J gene lost 4 bases, with 15 bases spanning the gap. The V gene's germline CDR1 is SGHRS and CDR2 YFSETQ. The CDR3 is 15 amino acids. The CDR3 sequence: CASSFSGAGGTEAFF. The CDR3 DNA reads as TGCGCCAGCAGCTTCAGCGGGGCTGGTGGCACTGAAGCTTTCTTT.

The chain combines TRBV18 with TRBJ1-2; 8 bases fit TRBD1. Germline CDR1 reads KGHSH; CDR2 reads LQKENI. The CDR3 length is 15 residues. V shed 2 bases and J 4 bases; nucleotides not matched to a gene: 6. The CDR3 region is CASSPLTGEGYGYTF. DNA for the CDR3: TGTGCCAGCTCACCATTGACAGGGGAAGGCTATGGCTACACCTTC. The full variable domain, in which reference TRBV18 and TRBJ1-2 provide the parts outside the CDR3, is NAGVMQNPRHLVRRRGQEARLRCSPMKGHSHVYWYRQLPEEGLKFMVYLQKENIIDESGMPKERFSAEFPKEGPSILRIQQVVRGDSAAYFCASSPLTGEGYGYTFGSGTRLTVV.

The chain employs TRBV4-2 and TRBJ1-2, with TRBD1 matching over 8 bases. The V gene's germline CDR1 is LGHNA and CDR2 YNFKEQ. J was trimmed by 8 bases and V by 3 bases; bases with no gene match: 11. The CDR3 has 15 amino acids. CDR3 in amino acids: CASSHGDRGIEGYTF. The CDR3 nucleotides are TGTGCCAGCAGCCACGGCGACAGGGGAATCGAGGGCTACACCTTC.

The chain carries TRBV24-1 and TRBJ1-1; no firm D call. The CDR3 consists of 14 residues. The germline V and J ends were trimmed by 3 bases and 11 bases, with 18 bases remaining between them. Germline V lookup: CDR1 KGHDR, CDR2 SFDVKD. In nucleotides, the CDR3 is TGTGCCACCAGTGATACCCACCGCGCGGATGGGGCTTTCTTT. This gives the protein CATSDTHRADGAFF.

The gene calls are TRBV3-1 (or the pseudogene TRBV3-2) and TRBJ2-1; 7 bases are a match to TRBD2. The CDR3 covers 15 residues. CDR1 and CDR2 (germline): LGHDT, YNNKEL (reference sequence). V lost 4 bases, J lost 4 bases, and 7 bases stayed unmatched. CDR3 nucleotide sequence: TGTGCCAGCAGCCTCCGCAGCGGGGTATACAATGAGCAGTTCTTC. Translating it yields CASSLRSGVYNEQFF.

This clone has only a few counts. The sample carries other DNA sequences with the same CDR3. This chain uses TRBV27 with TRBJ1-5; D not resolved. Germline V gene data show CDR1 as MNHEY and CDR2 as SMNVEV (reference sequence). The CDR3 loop spans 12 amino acids. The V gene lost 4 bases and the J gene lost 7 bases, with 8 bases spanning the gap. This CDR3 is CASSSGGQPQHF. The CDR3 DNA follows: TGTGCCAGCAGTTCTGGAGGGCAGCCCCAGCATTTT.

The chain combines TRBV6-6 with TRBJ1-5; weak D call: TRBD1 (5 bases). The CDR3 loop spans 13 amino acids. Germline CDR1 MNHNY, CDR2 SVGAGI (reference sequence). Trimming shortened V by 2 bases and J by 7 bases, and 9 bases separated the two germline ends. The CDR3 is CASSYGAEQPQHF. Here the CDR3 DNA reads TGTGCCAGCAGTTACGGGGCGGAACAGCCCCAGCATTTT.

This clone was recorded a few times. The V call is TRBV19, the J call TRBJ1-5; D call uncertain. Between the trimmed V and J ends, which lost 2 bases and 6 bases, there was a span of 20 bases. The CDR3 loop spans 17 amino acids. Germline-derived CDR1 and CDR2 are LNHDA and SQIVND (reference sequence). The CDR3 sequence is CASSISGSRRSGQPQHF. The CDR3 nucleotides are TGTGCCAGTAGTATAAGTGGTTCCCGTCGGTCTGGTCAGCCCCAGCATTTT.

This chain connects TRBV25-1 to TRBJ2-7; D not resolved. The CDR3 is 15 amino acids. Trimming left V 1 base short and J 5 bases short, with 15 bases between. The germline gives CDR1 MGHDK, CDR2 SYGVNS. This chain's CDR3 is CASSESQRATDEQYF. As DNA, the CDR3 is TGTGCCAGCAGTGAATCCCAGCGCGCGACGGACGAGCAGTACTTC.